Detailed here is one T cell receptor beta chain. CDR1 KGHSH and CDR2 LQKENI come from the germline V gene. V gave up 2 bases and J gave up 1 base, with 12 bases separating them. CDR3 length equals 15 residues. Naive CD8 cells lacked CD45RO and underwent positive selection for CCR7, leaving out terminally differentiated effector memory CD45RA+ cells. Some clones are missing from TCRdb's copy, which holds only in-frame ones; the method was immunoSEQ multiplex PCR. The sample lists some 2 million clones, approximately 95% occurring once. This sample stems from a study of shared clonotypes between healthy human individuals.

The sample taken for sequencing was naive CD8+ T cells sorted from blood. The V and J genes are TRBV18 and TRBJ2-7; the D gene is possibly TRBD1 (5 bases). The source is a man aged 18 to 29 in good health. The CDR3 region has the DNA TGTGCCAGCTCACCAATTGAGTCAGGGTCCTACGAGCAGTACTTC. This gives the protein CASSPIESGSYEQYF.